The rows below give T cell receptor beta chains drawn from one sample of a study of T cells after yellow fever vaccination. Each CDR3 protein gets one entry after TCRdb re-called the 5' RACE reads with MiXCR. In the table there are some 350,000 distinct CDR3 sequences, about 4% of which are singletons. Here the sequenced sample was PBMCs, taken 5 days after the yellow fever booster vaccination. These receptors were obtained from a man younger than 35 who received the YFV17D yellow fever vaccine. The CDR3 runs from the conserved cysteine through the conserved F or W. A D gene is named only where the DNA matches it firmly. Clone sizes are given selectively: once, few, many, or a class where the clone is expanded.

CASSVTGSTEAFF	TGTGCCAGTAGTGTTACAGGGTCCACTGAAGCTTTCTTT	TRBV19	-	TRBJ1-1	-
CAFSKHTRDRDGNEQFF	TGTGCCTTCTCCAAGCACACCCGGGACAGGGATGGAAATGAGCAGTTCTTC	TRBV30	TRBD1	TRBJ2-1	-
CASSEQQGNNQPQHF	TGTGCCAGCAGTGAGCAACAGGGGAACAATCAGCCCCAGCATTTT	TRBV25-1	TRBD1	TRBJ1-5	many
CASSQGVTDRYGYTF	TGCGCCAGCAGCCAAGGGGTGACAGACCGTTATGGCTACACCTTC	TRBV4-3	-	TRBJ1-2	few
CASSSAPHQPQHF	TGTGCCAGCAGCTCAGCCCCCCATCAGCCCCAGCATTTT	TRBV7-8	-	TRBJ1-5	many
CASSFSGDTQYF	TGTGCCAGCAGCTTTTCCGGGGATACGCAGTATTTT	TRBV7-2	-	TRBJ2-3	many
CASSQPGLVLVEQFF	TGTGCCAGCAGCCAACCGGGACTAGTATTGGTTGAGCAGTTCTTC	TRBV7-2	TRBD2	TRBJ2-1	many
CASSPIWGGVRALEGSYEQYF	TGCGCCAGCAGCCCAATCTGGGGGGGGGTCAGGGCGCTTGAGGGCTCCTACGAGCAGTACTTC	TRBV5-1	TRBD2	TRBJ2-7	many
CASSYSGTAGYTF	TGTGCCAGCAGCTACTCCGGGACAGCCGGCTACACCTTC	TRBV7-9	TRBD1	TRBJ1-2	few
CASSYQPEGAARDWGGSEKLFF	TGTGCCAGCAGCTACCAGCCTGAAGGGGCGGCCAGGGACTGGGGGGGCAGTGAAAAACTGTTTTTT	TRBV5-6	-	TRBJ1-4	-
CASSLAWKGPYEQYF	TGTGCCAGCAGCTTGGCCTGGAAGGGCCCCTACGAGCAGTACTTC	TRBV5-6	-	TRBJ2-7	-
CASSWGTGEHTF	TGCGCCAGCAGCTGGGGGACAGGGGAGCACACCTTC	TRBV5-1	TRBD1	TRBJ1-2	few
CASSYGGGVEQFF	TGTGCCAGCAGTTACGGCGGGGGGGTAGAGCAGTTCTTC	TRBV12-3/TRBV12-4	TRBD2	TRBJ2-1	-
CASSVGDRGSQNIQYF	TGCGCCAGCAGCGTTGGGGACAGGGGATCGCAAAACATTCAGTACTTC	TRBV5-1	TRBD1	TRBJ2-4	-
CASSLQYVGDEQFF	TGTGCCAGCAGCTTACAGTACGTCGGAGATGAGCAGTTCTTC	TRBV7-6	-	TRBJ2-1	many
CASSTQGGTEAFF	TGTGCCAGCAGCACTCAGGGGGGGACTGAAGCTTTCTTT	TRBV7-3	TRBD1	TRBJ1-1	many
CASSLDGGLPREQYF	TGTGCCAGCAGCTTAGACGGGGGCCTACCTCGCGAGCAGTACTTC	TRBV7-2	-	TRBJ2-7	many
CAISDRLGGDTEAFF	TGTGCCATCAGTGACCGTCTGGGAGGGGACACTGAAGCTTTCTTT	TRBV10-3	-	TRBJ1-1	few
CAWTRKWQETQYF	TGTGCCTGGACCAGAAAGTGGCAAGAGACCCAGTACTTC	TRBV30	-	TRBJ2-5	few
CASSLSTNNEQFF	TGCGCCAGCAGCTTGTCCACTAACAATGAGCAGTTCTTC	TRBV5-1	-	TRBJ2-1	many
CASSTTGLGETQYF	TGTGCCAGCAGCACGACAGGGCTGGGGGAGACCCAGTACTTC	TRBV5-6	TRBD1	TRBJ2-5	few
CASSPQSRTGSNEQFF	TGTGCCAGCTCACCACAGTCAAGGACAGGGAGTAATGAGCAGTTCTTC	TRBV18	TRBD1	TRBJ2-1	few
CASSRTGGHYEQYF	TGTGCCAGCAGTCGGACAGGGGGGCACTACGAGCAGTACTTC	TRBV12-3/TRBV12-4	TRBD1	TRBJ2-7	-
CASSYGVFEQYF	TGTGCCAGCAGCTATGGGGTTTTCGAGCAGTACTTC	TRBV12-3/TRBV12-4	-	TRBJ2-7	few
CASSLFTGTSGPTQYF	TGTGCCAGCAGTTTATTCACCGGGACTAGCGGTCCTACGCAGTATTTT	TRBV27	TRBD2	TRBJ2-3	many
CASSAQGEMNTEAFF	TGTGCCAGCAGTGCCCAGGGGGAAATGAACACTGAAGCTTTCTTT	TRBV6-5	TRBD1	TRBJ1-1	-
CASSGTGALQPQHF	TGTGCCAGCAGTGGGACAGGGGCGTTACAGCCCCAGCATTTT	TRBV2	TRBD1	TRBJ1-5	-
CASSQEGQYNEQFF	TGCGCCAGCAGCCAAGAAGGACAGTACAATGAGCAGTTCTTC	TRBV4-1	-	TRBJ2-1	few
CASSFGRSFYEQYF	TGTGCCAGCAGCTTTGGCAGGAGTTTCTACGAGCAGTACTTC	TRBV5-6	-	TRBJ2-7	few
CASSPRGIFGRGKLFF	TGTGCCAGCAGCCCCCGCGGTATTTTTGGGCGGGGAAAACTGTTTTTT	TRBV14	-	TRBJ1-4	many
CASSPGGPRYF	TGTGCCAGCAGCCCAGGGGGCCCCAGGTACTTC	TRBV7-2	TRBD1	TRBJ2-5	few
CASSTEASWNTEAFF	TGCGCCAGCAGCACCGAGGCCTCATGGAACACTGAAGCTTTCTTT	TRBV5-1	-	TRBJ1-1	-
CASSLDLSGELFF	TGTGCCAGCAGCTTGGATCTGTCCGGGGAGCTGTTTTTT	TRBV5-5	-	TRBJ2-2	many
CASSPSRSGGANEQFF	TGTGCCAGCAGTCCCTCCCGGAGCGGGGGGGCCAATGAGCAGTTCTTC	TRBV27	TRBD2	TRBJ2-1	-
CASSRIRSSNQPQHF	TGTGCCAGCAGTCGCATCAGGAGTAGCAATCAGCCCCAGCATTTT	TRBV7-8	-	TRBJ1-5	few
CASIRRGGDTEAFF	TGTGCCAGTATCCGACGGGGGGGCGACACTGAAGCTTTCTTT	TRBV19	-	TRBJ1-1	many
CASSELRGTGTHEQYF	TGCGCCAGCAGTGAGTTGCGTGGGACAGGGACCCACGAGCAGTACTTC	TRBV10-1	TRBD1	TRBJ2-7	few
CSARPDSSNYGYTF	TGCAGTGCTAGACCGGACAGTTCTAACTATGGCTACACCTTC	TRBV20-1	-	TRBJ1-2	-
CASSWEVNTGELFF	TGTGCCAGCTCGTGGGAGGTGAACACCGGGGAGCTGTTTTTT	TRBV6-5	-	TRBJ2-2	many
CASSYLPQNIGELFF	TGTGCCAGCAGTTACTTACCCCAGAACATCGGGGAGCTGTTTTTT	TRBV6-5	-	TRBJ2-2	-
CASSYRGGGQFF	TGTGCCAGCAGTTACCGGGGGGGCGGGCAGTTCTTC	TRBV6-2/TRBV6-3	TRBD2	TRBJ2-1	many
CASSLRQVGDEQFF	TGCGCCAGCAGCTTGCGGCAGGTTGGCGATGAGCAGTTCTTC	TRBV5-1	-	TRBJ2-1	-
CASSPGVSPRYEQYF	TGTGCCAGCAGTCCAGGGGTAAGCCCACGGTACGAGCAGTACTTC	TRBV28	-	TRBJ2-7	few
CASSRGLAGATGGDTQYF	TGTGCCAGCAGCCGCGGACTAGCGGGGGCCACGGGGGGAGATACGCAGTATTTT	TRBV3-1	TRBD2	TRBJ2-3	few
CASSFLRRTDTQYF	TGTGCCAGCAGTTTTTTAAGGCGGACAGATACGCAGTATTTT	TRBV12-3/TRBV12-4	-	TRBJ2-3	many
CASSSGGFADGYNSPLHF	TGTGCCAGCAGCTCGGGGGGTTTCGCGGACGGCTATAATTCACCCCTCCACTTT	TRBV7-2	-	TRBJ1-6	-
CASSLGATYQPQHF	TGTGCCAGCAGCTTAGGCGCAACTTATCAGCCCCAGCATTTT	TRBV7-2	-	TRBJ1-5	few
CASSPFGQPGANVLTF	TGTGCCAGCAGTCCCTTTGGACAGCCTGGGGCCAACGTCCTGACTTTC	TRBV12-3/TRBV12-4	-	TRBJ2-6	few
CASSPPRAGGTDTQYF	TGCGCCAGCAGCCCACCTAGAGCGGGGGGCACAGATACGCAGTATTTT	TRBV5-1	TRBD2	TRBJ2-3	few
CASSQDLGSDGYTF	TGTGCCAGCAGCCAAGATTTGGGAAGCGATGGCTACACCTTC	TRBV4-2	-	TRBJ1-2	-
CASSDEASGVQETQYF	TGTGCCAGCAGTGATGAGGCTAGCGGGGTCCAAGAGACCCAGTACTTC	TRBV2	TRBD2	TRBJ2-5	-
CASRGALAGGDTQYF	TGTGCCAGCAGGGGAGCTTTAGCGGGGGGGGATACGCAGTATTTT	TRBV12-3/TRBV12-4	TRBD2	TRBJ2-3	-